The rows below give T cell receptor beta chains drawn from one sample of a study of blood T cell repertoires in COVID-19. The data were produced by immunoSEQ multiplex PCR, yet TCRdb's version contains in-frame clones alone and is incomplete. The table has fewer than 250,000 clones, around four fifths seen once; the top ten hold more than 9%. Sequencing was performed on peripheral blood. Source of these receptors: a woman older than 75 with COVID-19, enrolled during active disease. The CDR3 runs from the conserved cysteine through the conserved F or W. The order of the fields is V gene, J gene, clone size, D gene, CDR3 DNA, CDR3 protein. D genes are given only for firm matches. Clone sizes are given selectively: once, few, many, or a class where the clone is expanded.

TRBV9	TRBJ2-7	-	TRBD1	TGTGCCAGCAGCGCCTCCGGGACAGGGGGCTACGAGCAGTACTTC	CASSASGTGGYEQYF
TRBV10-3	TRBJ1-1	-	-	TGTGCCATCAGTGAGGGGCAGGGAAACACTGAAGCTTTCTTT	CAISEGQGNTEAFF
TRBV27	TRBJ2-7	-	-	TGTGCCAGCATGCGGCCGGGGACCTACGAGCAGTACTTC	CASMRPGTYEQYF
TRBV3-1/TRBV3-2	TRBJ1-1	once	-	TGTGCCAGCAGCTCCCGGGTGAACACTGAAGCTTTCTTT	CASSSRVNTEAFF
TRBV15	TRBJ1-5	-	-	TGTGCCCCCCCCAGGGGTCAGCCCCAGCATTTT	CAPPRGQPQHF
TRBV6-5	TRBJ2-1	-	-	TGTGCCAGCAGCTCAACCGGGGGGCGGTACAATGAGCAGTTCTTC	CASSSTGGRYNEQFF
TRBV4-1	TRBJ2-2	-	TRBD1	TGCGCCAGCAGCCAAACCGGGACAGTGAACACCGGGGAGCTGTTTTTT	CASSQTGTVNTGELFF
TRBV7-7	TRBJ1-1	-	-	TGTGCCAGCAGCTTAGCGAAGAGAACTGAAGCTTTCTTT	CASSLAKRTEAFF
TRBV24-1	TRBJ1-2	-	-	TGTGCCACCAGCAACGCCGGCGGGGCGGGGCACTATGGCTACACCTTC	CATSNAGGAGHYGYTF
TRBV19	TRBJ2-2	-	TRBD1	TGTGCCAGTAGTATACTCGGACAGGGGGCGTCCACCGGGGAGCTGTTTTTT	CASSILGQGASTGELFF
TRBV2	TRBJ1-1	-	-	TGTGCCAGCAGTGGTTTTCTTGAAGCTTTCTTT	CASSGFLEAFF
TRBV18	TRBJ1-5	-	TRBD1	TGTGCCAGCTCACCGGACAGGCGTAATCAGCCCCAGCATTTT	CASSPDRRNQPQHF
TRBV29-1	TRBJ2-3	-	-	TGCAGCGTTGGTCAGTTGGATACGCAGTATTTT	CSVGQLDTQYF
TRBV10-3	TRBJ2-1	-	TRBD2	TGTGCCATCAGCCCCCCGAGGGGAGCGGGGGGGCCCCATAAAAACAATGAGCAGTTCTTC	CAISPPRGAGGPHKNNEQFF
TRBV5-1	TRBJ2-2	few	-	TGCGCCAGCAGCTTGGGTGCGACAACGAACACCGGGGAGCTGTTTTTT	CASSLGATTNTGELFF
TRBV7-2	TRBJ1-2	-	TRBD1	TGTGCCAGCAGCTCCCAGGGACAGGGTGCTGGCTACACCTTC	CASSSQGQGAGYTF
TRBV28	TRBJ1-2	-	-	TGTGCCAGCAGCCTGGAACAGGGAAATGGCTACACCTTC	CASSLEQGNGYTF
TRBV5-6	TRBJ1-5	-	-	TGTGCCAGCAGCTTACAGGGTCGCAATCAGCCCCAGCATTTT	CASSLQGRNQPQHF
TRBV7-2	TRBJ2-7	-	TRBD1	TGTGCCAGCAGCTCCCTCGACAGGGTTAAATCGAACGAGCAGTACTTC	CASSSLDRVKSNEQYF
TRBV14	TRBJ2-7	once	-	TGTGCCAGCGGCCGACAACTCTACGAGCAGTACTTC	CASGRQLYEQYF
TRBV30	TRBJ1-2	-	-	TGTGCCTGGAGTCCCGGGAACGGCTACACCTTC	CAWSPGNGYTF
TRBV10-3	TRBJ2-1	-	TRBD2	TGTGCCATCAGGTCCGGGACTAGCGACAATGAGCAGTTCTTC	CAIRSGTSDNEQFF
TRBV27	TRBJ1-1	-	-	TGTGCCAGCAGTCGTTACTCCAGGGTTATCGCTGAAGCTTTCTTT	CASSRYSRVIAEAFF
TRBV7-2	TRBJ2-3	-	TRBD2	TGTGCCAGCAGCTTAGATAGCGGGGGGGCCCAAAATACGCAGTATTTT	CASSLDSGGAQNTQYF
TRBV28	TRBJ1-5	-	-	TGTGCCAGCACCCCGTTTGGGGCTAGTAGCAATCAGCCCCAGCATTTT	CASTPFGASSNQPQHF
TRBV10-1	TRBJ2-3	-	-	TGCGCCAGCAGTGAGGGTAGGGGGGGTTACACAGATACGCAGTATTTT	CASSEGRGGYTDTQYF
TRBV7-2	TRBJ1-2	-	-	TGTGCCAGCAGCTTAGCTCTGGACAGATACAACTATGGCTACACCTTC	CASSLALDRYNYGYTF
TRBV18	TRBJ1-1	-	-	TGTGCCAGCTCGGGCTCGGGGAGCACTGAAGCTTTCTTT	CASSGSGSTEAFF
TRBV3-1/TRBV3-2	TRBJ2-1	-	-	TGTGCCAGCAGCCATCTCTCGACAGGATTTCTGTTCTTC	CASSHLSTGFLFF
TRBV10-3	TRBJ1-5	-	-	TGTGCCATCAACAGGGACGTCAATCAGCCCCAGCATTTT	CAINRDVNQPQHF
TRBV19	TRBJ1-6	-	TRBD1	TGTGCCAGTAGTATCCAGGCGGGACAGGGGGCTAATTCACCCCTCCACTTT	CASSIQAGQGANSPLHF
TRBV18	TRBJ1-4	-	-	TGTGCCAGCTCACCGTCCTGGACAGAGAGTGAAAAACTGTTTTTT	CASSPSWTESEKLFF
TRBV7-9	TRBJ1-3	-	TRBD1	TGTGCCAGTTTACAGGGGACTGGAAACACCATATATTTT	CASLQGTGNTIYF
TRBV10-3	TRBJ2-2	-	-	TGTGCCATCAGTGAGTCGGGACTTTCGGGCGGGGAGCTGTTTTTT	CAISESGLSGGELFF
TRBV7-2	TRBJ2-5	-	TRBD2	TGTGCCAGCAGCTTAAGCGGGGGGGAGACCCAGTACTTC	CASSLSGGETQYF
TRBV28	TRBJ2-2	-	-	TGTGCCAGCAGTCCCGGGGGGCAGGGGTACACCGGGGAGCTGTTTTTT	CASSPGGQGYTGELFF
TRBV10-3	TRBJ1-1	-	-	TGTGCCATCAGGGACCAAGGGGGGGGGATCACTGAAGCTTTCTTT	CAIRDQGGGITEAFF
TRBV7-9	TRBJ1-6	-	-	TGTGCCAGCAGCTTAGCGTCGGGGGTCAATTCACCCCTCCACTTT	CASSLASGVNSPLHF
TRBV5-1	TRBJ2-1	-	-	TGCGCCAGCAGCCGCGTCGGAGGTCTAGCGACTTACAATGAGCAGTTCTTC	CASSRVGGLATYNEQFF
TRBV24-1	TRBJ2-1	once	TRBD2	TGTGCCACCAGTGACTCTCGGGCGGGGGGGTTAGAGCAGTTCTTC	CATSDSRAGGLEQFF
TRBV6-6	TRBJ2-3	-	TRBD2	TGTGCCAGCAGTCCAGGACTAGCGGGGGGCCGGGGGGATACGCAGTATTTT	CASSPGLAGGRGDTQYF